The rows below give T cell receptor beta chains drawn from one sample of a study of Graves' ophthalmopathy and Graves' hyperthyroidism. TCRdb analysed the multiplex PCR reads with MiXCR anew, one entry per CDR3 protein. Found here are about 550,000 distinct CDR3 sequences, 39% of them singletons; the top ten hold about 4.2%. Sequenced input: peripheral blood or thyroid tissue (not recorded which). The source of these receptors is an adult man with Graves' hyperthyroidism. The CDR3 runs from the conserved cysteine through the conserved F or W. The D gene is left open where the match is weak. A row's size may be missing; if present it is once, few, many or a size class.

j_call,v_call,cdr3_length,d_call,clone_size,cdr3_aa,cdr3_nt
TRBJ2-7,TRBV7-8,15,-,many,CASRPTKGPLYEQYF,TGTGCCAGCAGGCCAACTAAGGGGCCCCTCTACGAGCAGTACTTC
TRBJ1-4,TRBV7-9,16,-,many,CASSFYTGTFNEKLFF,TGTGCCAGCAGCTTTTACACGGGGACCTTTAATGAAAAACTGTTTTTT
TRBJ2-5,TRBV7-9,18,TRBD2,many,CASSLGVASGGRQETQYF,TGTGCCAGCAGCTTAGGGGTGGCTAGCGGGGGGCGTCAAGAGACCCAGTACTTC
TRBJ2-7,TRBV6-5,13,-,-,CASSYQGFNEQYF,TGTGCCAGCAGCTACCAGGGGTTCAACGAGCAGTACTTC
TRBJ1-1,TRBV5-1,18,TRBD1,-,CASSLVGQAIPMNTEAFF,TGCGCCAGCAGCTTGGTAGGACAGGCAATTCCTATGAACACTGAAGCTTTCTTT
TRBJ1-1,TRBV10-3,13,TRBD1,many,CAISGTGVNQAFF,TGTGCCATCAGCGGGACAGGAGTTAACCAAGCTTTCTTT
TRBJ2-5,TRBV20-1,14,TRBD2,-,CSVSGEGQEETQYF,TGCAGTGTTAGTGGGGAGGGTCAAGAAGAGACCCAGTACTTC
TRBJ1-2,TRBV2,15,-,-,CASSPVQGSNYGYTF,TGTGCCAGCAGCCCCGTTCAGGGGTCTAACTATGGCTACACCTTC
TRBJ1-1,TRBV19,13,-,-,CASRQVGNTEAFF,TGTGCCAGTAGGCAGGTCGGCAACACTGAAGCTTTCTTT
TRBJ1-5,TRBV12-3/TRBV12-4,14,TRBD1,-,CASSARTGYQPQHF,TGTGCCAGCAGTGCCCGGACAGGGTATCAGCCCCAGCATTTT
TRBJ2-1,TRBV2,17,TRBD2,-,CASSDGLAGTLYNEQFF,TGTGCCAGCAGTGACGGACTAGCGGGTACCCTATACAATGAGCAGTTCTTC
TRBJ1-1,TRBV11-2,14,-,many,CASSLGAHNTEAFF,TGTGCCAGCAGCTTAGGGGCCCATAACACTGAAGCTTTCTTT
TRBJ2-7,TRBV7-6,18,TRBD1,-,CASSRPTGYGGETYEQYF,TGTGCCAGCAGCCGACCGACAGGGTACGGTGGAGAGACCTACGAGCAGTACTTC
TRBJ1-6,TRBV10-3,12,-,many,CAISVEPPPLHF,TGTGCCATCAGTGTCGAACCCCCACCCCTCCACTTT
TRBJ2-2,TRBV7-8,18,-,-,CASSQDRGRRANTGELFF,TGCGCCAGCAGCCAAGATAGAGGCAGGAGGGCCAACACCGGGGAGCTGTTTTTT
TRBJ2-4,TRBV29-1,15,TRBD2,-,CSVQMLADVKNIQYF,TGCAGCGTGCAAATGCTAGCGGACGTCAAAAACATTCAGTACTTC
TRBJ1-5,TRBV7-9,17,TRBD1,many,CASSLVGRGSRNQPQHF,TGTGCCAGCAGCTTAGTTGGCAGGGGGAGTCGCAATCAGCCCCAGCATTTT
TRBJ1-2,TRBV12-5,17,-,-,CASSQERRGPRIYGYTF,TGTGCCAGCAGCCAAGAGCGGAGGGGTCCCCGCATCTATGGCTACACCTTC
TRBJ2-7,TRBV7-8,14,-,many,CASSQGGYDYEQYF,TGTGCCAGCAGCCAAGGGGGGTACGACTACGAGCAGTACTTC
TRBJ1-6,TRBV28,15,TRBD1,-,CASSLLGQGHSPLHF,TGTGCCAGCAGTTTACTGGGACAGGGTCATTCACCCCTCCACTTT
TRBJ2-1,TRBV9,17,-,-,CASSVVGAGHGYNEQFF,TGTGCCAGCAGCGTAGTTGGAGCGGGCCACGGGTACAATGAGCAGTTCTTC
TRBJ2-5,TRBV7-8,15,-,many,CASSPRSIYQETQYF,TGTGCCAGCAGCCCGCGTAGCATCTACCAAGAGACCCAGTACTTC
TRBJ1-1,TRBV6-1,13,-,-,CASSEPGGTRAFF,TGTGCCAGCAGTGAACCGGGGGGGACTAGGGCTTTCTTT
TRBJ2-7,TRBV7-6,17,TRBD1,many,CASSLAGGGTGSYEQYF,TGTGCCAGCAGCTTAGCAGGGGGGGGGACAGGGTCCTACGAGCAGTACTTC
TRBJ2-5,TRBV7-6,14,-,-,CASSATGTGETQYF,TGTGCCAGCAGCGCAACAGGGACCGGGGAGACCCAGTACTTC
TRBJ1-2,TRBV5-1,14,-,many,CASSLETSNYGYTF,TGCGCCAGCAGCTTGGAGACCTCTAACTATGGCTACACCTTC
TRBJ1-5,TRBV20-1,14,TRBD1,many,CSAGSDREDQPQHF,TGCAGTGCAGGGTCGGACAGGGAGGACCAGCCCCAGCATTTT
TRBJ1-1,TRBV2,14,-,-,CASNEQGPNTEAFF,TGTGCCAGCAACGAACAGGGACCGAACACTGAAGCTTTCTTT
TRBJ2-7,TRBV30,13,-,few,CAWSDWGRNEQYF,TGTGCCTGGAGTGACTGGGGCAGGAACGAGCAGTACTTC
TRBJ1-4,TRBV9,14,TRBD1,-,CTSSSGTGGEKLFF,TGTACCAGCAGCTCCGGGACAGGGGGGGAAAAACTGTTTTTT
TRBJ1-1,TRBV5-1,15,-,many,CASSTQQNRNTEAFF,TGCGCCAGCAGTACCCAACAAAACCGGAACACTGAAGCTTTCTTT
TRBJ2-2,TRBV24-1,13,-,many,CATSELGAGELFF,TGTGCCACCAGTGAACTAGGGGCCGGGGAGCTGTTTTTT
TRBJ1-1,TRBV5-1,13,-,many,CASSLVDPTEAFF,TGCGCCAGCAGCTTGGTGGATCCAACTGAAGCTTTCTTT
TRBJ1-5,TRBV24-1,14,TRBD1,many,CATSARGMDQPQHF,TGTGCCACCAGTGCCAGGGGGATGGATCAGCCCCAGCATTTT
TRBJ1-2,TRBV24-1,14,-,many,CATSDFTGLYGYTF,TGTGCCACCAGTGATTTCACAGGACTTTATGGCTACACCTTC
TRBJ2-7,TRBV29-1,11,-,-,CSLADPYEQYF,TGCAGCTTGGCGGACCCCTACGAGCAGTACTTC
TRBJ2-3,TRBV24-1,15,TRBD1,-,CATSDFRRGTDTQYF,TGTGCCACCAGTGATTTCCGCAGGGGGACAGATACGCAGTATTTT